This entry concerns a single T cell receptor (beta chain). The data belong to a study of T cell responses to AZD1222 COVID-19 vaccine. Sequencing used immunoSEQ multiplex PCR; TCRdb keeps in-frame clones, though not all of them. The sample lists about 140,000 clones; less than 95% were seen once. CDR3 length: 14 residues. Germline assignment: CDR1 SGHNT and CDR2 YYREEE (reference sequence). Losses at the gene ends were 4 bases for V and 7 bases for J; bases not matched to a gene: 7. This chain links TRBV5-4 with TRBJ1-4; 7 nucleotides match TRBD1. This specimen was peripheral blood, taken 28 days after the second AZD1222 dose. This TCR was sampled from an adult who received the AZD1222 COVID-19 vaccine. DNA for the CDR3: TGTGCCAGCAGCGACGACAGGGTCAGTGAAAAACTGTTTTTT. The encoded protein is CASSDDRVSEKLFF.